The next 29 T cell receptor beta chains were all read from a single sample in a study of CD8+CD57+ T cells in acquired aplastic anemia. CDR3 and TCR beta VDJ profiling relied on genomic DNA as the template. TCRdb re-called the reads through MiXCR, storing one row per CDR3 protein. The table lists more than 250,000 distinct CDR3 sequences, 56% of them singletons. The sample consisted of sorted CD4+, CD8+, or CD8+CD57+ T cells (not recorded which) from PBMCs. The receptors were gathered from a human donor with severe aplastic anemia or a healthy control (not recorded which).

The chain recombines TRBV2 with TRBJ2-7; weak D call: TRBD2 (8 bases). Looked up from germline, CDR1 is SNHLY and CDR2 is FYNNEI. The V end was cut by 7 bases, the J end by 0 bases, with 19 bases between. The CDR3 runs to 16 residues. CDR3: CASTEGASGFSYEQYF. Here the CDR3 DNA reads TGTGCCAGCACCGAGGGGGCTAGCGGGTTCTCCTACGAGCAGTACTTC.

Remarks on this clonotype: At one of its ends the junction is not consistent with the germline gene, which may arise from a read error. This chain connects TRBV7-6 to TRBJ1-1; 9 bases are a match to TRBD1. From germline, CDR1 is SGHVS and CDR2 FNYEAQ. The CDR3 has 14 amino acids. The CDR3 DNA follows: TGTGCCAGCAGCCCCGGGACAGGGATCCCTGAATCTTTCTTT. Translating gives CASSPGTGIPESFF.

The chain carries TRBV7-9 and TRBJ2-1, with unresolved D. The CDR3 totals 14 residues. Trimming pared 1 base from V and 5 bases from J, leaving 9 bases between. The germline gives CDR1 SEHNR, CDR2 FQNEAQ (reference sequence). The CDR3 DNA is TGTGCCAGCAGCTTAGGGTCCCAAAACAATGAGCAGTTCTTC. Residues: CASSLGSQNNEQFF.

The rearrangement links TRBV7-2 to TRBJ1-6; D is uncertain. The germline CDR1 and CDR2 sequences are SGHTA and FQGNSA. The CDR3 has 13 amino acids. V lost 4 bases and J lost 10, with 11 bases in between. The DNA of the CDR3 is TGTGCCAGCAGCTCCCTTGGAGTCTCACCCCTCCACTTT. This codes for CASSSLGVSPLHF.

This clonotype occurred many times. The chain combines TRBV5-1 with TRBJ1-1, with 12 bases identical to TRBD1. V was clipped by 6 bases and J by 6 bases; unmatched bases: 12. In germline, CDR1 is SGHRS, CDR2 YFSETQ. The CDR3 has 16 amino acids. In DNA, the CDR3 is TGCGCCAGCAACGTAGGTCCGGGACAGGGGGCTTCTGAAGCTTTCTTT. It is translated as CASNVGPGQGASEAFF.

The sample holds many counts of this clonotype. V is TRBV7-8 and J is TRBJ2-1, with D perhaps TRBD1 (6 bases). This CDR3 is 14 amino acids long. Trimming removed 6 bases from V and 2 bases from J, with 11 bases in between. Germline assignment: CDR1 SGHVS and CDR2 FQNEAQ. The CDR3 region has the DNA TGTGCCAGCAGTCAGGACAGCGCCTACAATGAGCAGTTCTTC. It specifies CASSQDSAYNEQFF.

The chain joins TRBV19 to TRBJ1-5; no clear D. V shed 6 bases and J shed 1 base, with 10 bases lying between them. CDR3 size: 14 residues. From germline, CDR1 is LNHDA and CDR2 SQIVND (reference sequence). This chain's CDR3 is CASRTAGSNQPQHF. In DNA form, the CDR3 reads TGTGCCAGTAGGACCGCGGGGAGCAATCAGCCCCAGCATTTT.

About this clonotype itself: A read error may account for a junction end that differs from germline. The chain has TRBV10-3 and TRBJ2-3; D is unclear. Germline-derived CDR1 and CDR2 are ENHRY and SYGVKD. The CDR3 consists of 11 residues. The CDR3 DNA reads as TGTGCCATCAGCCAACGCGATACGCGGTATTTT. It yields the protein CAISQRDTRYF.

The gene calls are TRBV11-2 and TRBJ2-1; the D gene could be TRBD1 or TRBD2 (6 bases each). The CDR3 has 15 amino acids. Germline V lookup: CDR1 SGHAT, CDR2 FQNNGV. Trimming shortened V by 5 bases and J by 4 bases, and 15 bases separated the two germline ends. The CDR3 spells CASSPVGGSYNEQFF. The CDR3 bases are TGTGCCAGCAGCCCGGTGGGGGGCTCGTACAATGAGCAGTTCTTC.

This clonotype was seen once. This could be a read error, since a much larger clone is one nucleotide away. The chain carries TRBV11-2 and TRBJ2-3; D gene ambiguous. Germline-derived CDR1 and CDR2 are SGHAT and FQNNGV. The CDR3 spans 12 residues. The CDR3 spells CASGLDGDTQYF. The CDR3 DNA reads as TGTGCCAGCGGCTTAGATGGAGATACGCAGTATTTT.

V usage is TRBV7-2 and J usage is TRBJ1-1; D uncertain. CDR3 length: 16 amino acids. The germline gives CDR1 SGHTA, CDR2 FQGNSA. Trimming stripped 5 bases from V and 0 bases from J, with 16 bases between. CDR3 bases: TGTGCCAGCAGCCGACCCGGTGGGCGGCTGAACACTGAAGCTTTCTTT. Translated: CASSRPGGRLNTEAFF.

This clonotype was found many times. The V call is TRBV20-1, the J call TRBJ2-5, with D perhaps matching TRBD1 (5 bases). The V gene lost 1 base and the J gene lost 4 bases, with 10 bases spanning the gap. Germline CDR1 and CDR2: DFQATT and SNEGSKA (reference sequence). The CDR3 totals 13 residues. The CDR3 DNA sequence: TGCAGTGCTAGAGGGCAGGGCATAGAGACCCAGTACTTC. Encoded protein: CSARGQGIETQYF.

This chain's CDR3 is CASRSVGDSYNEQFF. The DNA of the CDR3 is TGTGCCAGCAGGTCGGTCGGCGATTCCTACAATGAGCAGTTCTTC. The rearrangement joins TRBV6-1 to TRBJ2-1; D uncertain. The CDR3 totals 15 residues. Germline CDR1 and CDR2: MNHNS and SASEGT. V lost 6 bases and J 1 base, leaving 13 bases between the germline ends.

V gene TRBV2 combines with J gene TRBJ2-7; D remains unclear. Germline-derived CDR1 and CDR2 are SNHLY and FYNNEI. V was cut by 2 bases and J by 2 bases, with 4 bases left in between. The CDR3 has 12 amino acids. The CDR3 region is CASSERAYEQYF. CDR3 in DNA: TGTGCCAGCAGTGAACGGGCCTACGAGCAGTACTTC.

The rearrangement links TRBV7-2 to TRBJ2-5, with TRBD2 matching 14 bases. This CDR3 contains 18 residues. The trim removed 1 base at V and 7 bases at J, leaving 11 bases unmatched. Germline CDR1 is SGHTA and CDR2 is FQGNSA. The CDR3 DNA reads as TGTGCCAGCAGCTTAGGTCGTCGACTAGCGGGGGGGATTGGGACCCAGTACTTC. The encoded protein is CASSLGRRLAGGIGTQYF.

The V call is TRBV7-2, the J call TRBJ2-5; 11 bases line up with TRBD2. The CDR3 is made up of 17 amino acids. Germline V gene sequence: CDR1 SGHTA, CDR2 FQGNSA. The J segment lost 4 bases and the V segment lost 2 bases, leaving 9 bases of the junction unmatched. CDR3 amino acids: CASSLMELAGEGETQYF. In DNA form, the CDR3 reads TGTGCCAGCAGCTTAATGGAACTAGCGGGGGAAGGAGAGACCCAGTACTTC.

In regard to this clonotype: Its ends do not fully match the called genes, so a read error is possible. The V call is TRBV5-1, the J call TRBJ1-6; TRBD1 matches at 9 bases. Germline V gene data show CDR1 as SGHRS and CDR2 as YFSETQ. The CDR3 spans 17 residues. The DNA of the CDR3 is TGTGCCAGCAGCCGCCGGGACAGGGAGATTGGAGGATCACCCCTCCACTTT. It yields the protein CASSRRDREIGGSPLHF. The variable domain in full, with the rest retrieved from reference TRBV5-1 and TRBJ1-6, is KAGVTQTPRYLIKTRGQQVTLSCSPISGHRSVSWYQQTPGQGLQFLFEYFSETQRNKGNFPGRFSGRQFSNSRSEMNVSTLELGDSALYLCASSRRDREIGGSPLHFGNGTRLTVT.

The chain has TRBV19 and TRBJ1-1; the match to TRBD1 covers 7 bases. CDR3 length: 14 amino acids. The V segment lost 4 bases and the J segment 10 bases; nucleotides outside the gene matches: 12. The germline gives CDR1 LNHDA, CDR2 SQIVND (reference sequence). This chain's CDR3 is CASSTLFDRDPAFF. The CDR3 bases are TGTGCCAGTAGTACCCTCTTCGACAGGGACCCAGCTTTCTTT.

This rearrangement joins TRBV19 to TRBJ2-5; perhaps TRBD1 as D (6 bases). The V and J ends lost 5 bases and 0 bases respectively, with 10 bases between them. The CDR3 extends over 14 amino acids. CDR1 and CDR2 (germline): LNHDA, SQIVND (reference sequence). As DNA, the CDR3 is TGTGCCAGTAGTTTTGGACAGCACCAAGAGACCCAGTACTTC. Residues: CASSFGQHQETQYF.

This clonotype was detected ten times or more. The chain couples TRBV20-1 to TRBJ1-5; D unresolved. Trimming cost V 2 bases and J 1 base, with 15 bases left between them. Germline assignment: CDR1 DFQATT and CDR2 SNEGSKA (reference sequence). This CDR3 spans 16 amino acids. CDR3 in amino acids: CSARPTVLLSNQPQHF. The CDR3 coding sequence is TGCAGTGCTAGACCCACAGTCCTCTTGAGCAATCAGCCCCAGCATTTT.

This chain connects TRBV7-2 to TRBJ2-3; D might be TRBD1 (5 bases). The V gene lost 4 bases and the J gene lost 2 bases, with 13 bases spanning the gap. The CDR3 consists of 15 residues. Germline CDR1 and CDR2: SGHTA and FQGNSA. DNA of the CDR3: TGTGCCAGCAGCTCCGTAGGGGTCCCCACAGATACGCAGTATTTT. Amino acids: CASSSVGVPTDTQYF. The full variable domain, rest sourced from reference TRBV7-2 and TRBJ2-3, is GAGVSQSPSNKVTEKGKDVELRCDPISGHTALYWYRQSLGQGLEFLIYFQGNSAPDKSGLPSDRFSAERTGGSVSTLTIQRTQQEDSAVYLCASSSVGVPTDTQYFGPGTRLTVL.

This chain links TRBV19 with TRBJ1-2; D unclear. Trimming pared 3 bases from V and 3 bases from J, leaving 17 bases between. The CDR3 sequence is 16 residues long. The germline CDR1 and CDR2 sequences are LNHDA and SQIVND (reference sequence). The CDR3 is CASSIWTGRRDYGYTF. CDR3 nucleotides: TGTGCCAGTAGTATTTGGACGGGCAGGAGAGACTATGGCTACACCTTC.

V is TRBV12-3 or TRBV12-4 and J is TRBJ1-5; D not certain. Trimming cost V 6 bases and J 0 bases, with 12 bases left between them. The CDR3 contains 15 residues. Here the CDR3 reads CASSLDGDSNQPQHF. The CDR3 DNA follows: TGTGCCAGCAGCCTGGACGGGGATAGCAATCAGCCCCAGCATTTT.

The chain employs TRBV20-1 and TRBJ1-4; 9 bases map to TRBD1. The CDR3 length is 13 residues. The V and J ends lost 5 bases and 6 bases, in that order; junction bases with no gene match: 4. Per the germline V gene, CDR1 is DFQATT and CDR2 is SNEGSKA (reference sequence). The CDR3 coding sequence is TGCAGTGCTCAACAGGGGGCCCATGAAAAACTGTTTTTT. Its protein is CSAQQGAHEKLFF.

V and J are TRBV5-1 and TRBJ1-2; 7 nucleotides agree with TRBD1. The junction had 12 bases not matched to a gene; V was cut back by 2 bases and J by 5 bases. Germline-derived CDR1 and CDR2 are SGHRS and YFSETQ. The length of the CDR3 is 16 residues. CDR3 sequence: CASSLDQQGGAYGYTF. CDR3 nucleotide sequence: TGCGCCAGCAGCTTAGATCAACAAGGGGGCGCTTATGGCTACACCTTC.

J is TRBJ1-2 and V is TRBV7-2, with D perhaps TRBD1 (5 bases). CDR3 length equals 16 residues. Germline V lookup: CDR1 SGHTA, CDR2 FQGNSA. V shed 2 bases and J shed 8 bases, with 21 bases lying between them. The CDR3 region is CASSLSGQGPSSGYTF. Here the CDR3 DNA reads TGTGCCAGCAGCTTATCTGGGCAGGGACCCTCTTCCGGCTACACCTTC.

Ten or more counts support this clonotype. The chain employs TRBV19 and TRBJ1-2, with 10 positions matching TRBD1. V lost 7 bases and J lost 2; bases outside the gene matches: 4. Per the germline V gene, CDR1 is LNHDA and CDR2 is SQIVND (reference sequence). This CDR3 comprises 14 residues. CDR3 amino acids: CASISTGGNYGYTF. The CDR3, as DNA: TGTGCCAGTATCTCGACAGGGGGCAACTATGGCTACACCTTC.

The chain recombines TRBV20-1 with TRBJ2-6, with D tentatively TRBD2 (6 bases). The germline gives CDR1 DFQATT, CDR2 SNEGSKA (reference sequence). Deletions cut 6 bases from V and 4 bases from J, with 16 bases between. The CDR3 is made up of 15 amino acids. CDR3 bases: TGCAGTGCCGAAGACGGGAGCTCCGGGGCCAACGTCCTGACTTTC. Its translation is CSAEDGSSGANVLTF.

This clonotype was recorded many times. The chain links TRBV4-3 to TRBJ2-7; D is perhaps TRBD1 or TRBD2 (5 bases each). The germline CDR1 and CDR2 sequences are LGHNA and YSLEER. The CDR3 loop spans 17 amino acids. Trimming shortened V by 3 bases and J by 2 bases, and 20 bases separated the two germline ends. The CDR3 DNA reads as TGCGCCAGCAGCCAGGGAACCGGGACCGCTAGTACCTACGAGCAGTACTTC. It yields the protein CASSQGTGTASTYEQYF.